The 5 T cell receptor beta chains below all came from one sample that was sequenced in a study of shared clonotypes between healthy human individuals. Some clones are missing from TCRdb's copy, which holds only in-frame ones; the method was immunoSEQ multiplex PCR. The table shows around 690,000 clones, with less than 95% occurring only once. Sequences were obtained from memory CD8+ T cells from PBMCs. Indicated subset: CD45RO+ cells pooled with CCR7-negative TemRA cells. The receptors were sampled from a young man in good health. Some clones in this sample may be carry-over from other donors' samples.

This chain joins TRBV5-1 and TRBJ2-7; D call uncertain. The CDR3 runs 12 residues. Trimming cost V 4 bases and J 2 bases, with 7 bases left between them. The germline CDR1 and CDR2 sequences are SGHRS and YFSETQ. CDR3 bases: TGCGCCAGCAGCCAGGACCCCTACGAGCAGTACTTC. It codes for CASSQDPYEQYF.

For the CDR3, the DNA is TGTGCCAGCAGCACTTTTAGCGGGAGTACTGGCGAGCAGTACTTC. It specifies CASSTFSGSTGEQYF. The rearrangement links TRBV6-1 to TRBJ2-7, with TRBD2 matching over 9 bases. With 6 bases clipped from V and 6 bases from J, the junction kept 12 bases outside the gene matches. Germline values: CDR1 MNHNS, CDR2 SASEGT. The CDR3 is 15 amino acids.

This clone was observed a single time. The chain recombines TRBV21-1 with TRBJ1-1; the listed D gene, TRBD1, was not tested against the DNA. TRBV21-1 is a known pseudogene. This CDR3 is built from 18 residues. CDR3 in amino acids: CASSSRDRVKGMNTEAFF. The CDR3 DNA reads TGTGCCAGCAGCTCCCGGGACAGGGTGAAGGGGATGAACACTGAAGCTTTCTTT.

The rearrangement joins TRBV10-3 to TRBJ2-1, with D uncertain. Germline CDR1 is ENHRY and CDR2 is SYGVKD. The CDR3 has 14 amino acids. Trimming removed 10 bases at V and 3 bases at J, with 16 bases between. Here the CDR3 reads CATVTSPLYNEQFF. The CDR3 DNA reads as TGTGCCACTGTTACCTCTCCCCTCTACAATGAGCAGTTCTTC.

This clone was recorded a few times. This rearrangement joins TRBV5-1 to TRBJ2-2; the match to TRBD2 covers 9 bases. The trim removed 1 base at V and 3 bases at J, leaving 10 bases unmatched. The length of the CDR3 is 18 residues. The V gene's germline CDR1 is SGHRS and CDR2 YFSETQ. The chain's CDR3 is CASSLSLAGLRDTGELFF. The CDR3 DNA is TGCGCCAGCAGCTTGTCGCTAGCGGGACTTCGGGACACCGGGGAGCTGTTTTTT.